Presented here are 28 T cell receptor beta chains from one specimen sequenced in a study of CD8+ T cells in alopecia areata. It was cDNA, reverse transcribed from extracted RNA, that served as the sequencing template. Some clones are missing from TCRdb's copy, which holds only in-frame ones; the method was immunoSEQ multiplex PCR. The table has roughly 180,000 clones, roughly half seen once. Treatment of the sample: oral pan-JAK inhibitor, 5-10 mg twice daily. The material was CD8+ T cells sorted from blood, obtained around week 52, from a patient treated with tofacitinib. The receptors shown here come from a human donor with alopecia areata.

A single count supports this clone. The CDR3 bases are TGTGCCAGCAGCCCGGCGACACAGGGAACCCCCGAGCAGTACTTC. Translated, it gives CASSPATQGTPEQYF. This chain joins TRBV11-3 and TRBJ2-7; maybe TRBD1 (6 bases). Germline CDR1 SGHNT, CDR2 YENEEA. Deletions cut 5 bases from V and 6 bases from J, with 20 bases between. The length of the CDR3 is 15 residues.

The rearrangement links TRBV5-5 to TRBJ2-1, with D tentatively TRBD1 (5 bases). Looked up from germline, CDR1 is SGHKS and CDR2 is YYEKEE (reference sequence). The CDR3 has 16 amino acids. Trimming left V 0 bases short and J 9 bases short, with 19 bases between. CDR3 in amino acids: CASSLGSRVGVGEQFF. CDR3 coding DNA: TGTGCCAGCAGCTTGGGGTCCCGGGTAGGGGTGGGTGAGCAGTTCTTC. The variable domain in full, completed from reference TRBV5-5 and TRBJ2-1, reads DAGVTQSPTHLIKTRGQQVTLRCSPISGHKSVSWYQQVLGQGPQFIFQYYEKEERGRGNFPDRFSARQFPNYSSELNVNALLLGDSALYLCASSLGSRVGVGEQFFGPGTRLTVL.

The rearrangement links TRBV11-2 to TRBJ2-3; 12 bases map to TRBD2. Germline CDR1 SGHAT, CDR2 FQNNGV. Trimming took 5 bases from V and 3 from J; bases not matched to a gene: 6. CDR3 length equals 16 residues. CDR3 nucleotide sequence: TGTGCCAGCAGCCCGCGACTAGCGGGGGTTACAGATACGCAGTATTTT. It translates to CASSPRLAGVTDTQYF.

This clone was counted ten times or more. The rearrangement links TRBV4-3 to TRBJ2-7; TRBD2 agrees at 8 bases. Germline V gives CDR1 LGHNA, CDR2 YSLEER. J was trimmed by 4 bases and V by 0 bases; bases with no gene match: 5. This CDR3 region has 15 residues. In nucleotides, the CDR3 is TGCGCCAGCAGCCAAGATCAGCGGGGGCGGTACGAGCAGTACTTC. Protein sequence: CASSQDQRGRYEQYF.

The V gene is TRBV30, the J gene TRBJ1-3; D is uncertain. With 4 bases removed from V and 3 bases from J, the gap between germline ends came to 4 bases. Germline V lookup: CDR1 GTSNPN, CDR2 SVGIG (reference sequence). The CDR3 consists of 11 residues. The CDR3 sequence: CAWKSGNTIYF. For the CDR3, the DNA is TGTGCCTGGAAAAGTGGAAACACCATATATTTT.

This sequence joins TRBV5-6 and TRBJ2-1; possible D gene TRBD2, 6 bases. V lost 0 bases, J lost 0 bases, and 10 bases lay in between. The CDR3 spans 16 residues. Germline V gene lookup returns CDR1 SGHDT and CDR2 YYEEEE. The chain's CDR3 is CASSLERGSSYNEQFF. DNA for the CDR3: TGTGCCAGCAGCTTGGAACGGGGGAGCTCCTACAATGAGCAGTTCTTC. The full variable domain, in which reference TRBV5-6 and TRBJ2-1 provide the parts outside the CDR3, is DAGVTQSPTHLIKTRGQQVTLRCSPKSGHDTVSWYQQALGQGPQFIFQYYEEEERQRGNFPDRFSGHQFPNYSSELNVNALLLGDSALYLCASSLERGSSYNEQFFGPGTRLTVL.

The gene calls are TRBV6-6 and TRBJ2-2; D possibly corresponds to TRBD1 (5 bases). Trimming cost V 7 bases and J 1 base, with 7 bases left between them. This CDR3 is built from 13 residues. Germline CDR1 reads MNHNY; CDR2 reads SVGAGI (reference sequence). CDR3 residues: CASIQGNTGELFF. In DNA, the CDR3 is TGTGCCAGCATCCAGGGGAACACCGGGGAGCTGTTTTTT.

This clone was seen only a few times. The chain combines TRBV2 with TRBJ1-5; D may be TRBD1 (6 bases). Germline loops: CDR1 SNHLY, CDR2 FYNNEI. This CDR3 spans 14 amino acids. Trimming cost V 6 bases and J 3 bases, with 12 bases left between them. In nucleotides, the CDR3 is TGTGCCAGCAGGGGGACACCCGACAATCAGCCCCAGCATTTT. It yields the protein CASRGTPDNQPQHF. The variable domain in full, completed from reference TRBV2 and TRBJ1-5, reads EPEVTQTPSHQVTQMGQEVILRCVPISNHLYFYWYRQILGQKVEFLVSFYNNEISEKSEIFDDQFSVERPDGSNFTLKIRSTKLEDSAMYFCASRGTPDNQPQHFGDGTRLSIL.

The V and J genes are TRBV15 and TRBJ2-7; 7 bases map to TRBD1. CDR1 LNHNV and CDR2 YYDKDF come from the germline V gene (reference sequence). This CDR3 is built from 16 residues. V dropped 1 base and J dropped 2; count of bases not matched to a gene: 8. This chain's CDR3 is CATSRAPRQGAYEQYF. The CDR3 bases are TGTGCCACCAGCAGAGCCCCTCGGCAGGGGGCCTACGAGCAGTACTTC.

This chain links TRBV7-9 with TRBJ2-7; 8 positions match TRBD1. The length of the CDR3 is 14 residues. The germline V gene has CDR1 SEHNR and CDR2 FQNEAQ (reference sequence). With V trimmed by 5 bases and J by 6 bases, 9 bases remained unmatched. The CDR3 reads CASSAQDRVGEQYF. In DNA form, the CDR3 reads TGTGCCAGCAGCGCCCAGGACAGGGTTGGCGAGCAGTACTTC.

The rearrangement joins TRBV7-9 to TRBJ2-5; TRBD2 matches 13 bases. J lost 0 bases, V lost 1 base, and 5 bases had no gene match. The CDR3 has 18 residues. CDR1 and CDR2 from the germline V gene are SEHNR and FQNEAQ (reference sequence). The CDR3 spells CASSLVAGLAGYQETQYF. For the CDR3, the DNA is TGTGCCAGCAGCTTAGTAGCGGGACTAGCGGGGTACCAAGAGACCCAGTACTTC.

This clone occurred a few times. This chain uses TRBV9 with TRBJ1-1; TRBD1 aligns across 9 bases. Germline trimming cut 0 bases from V and 0 bases from J; bases unmatched to any gene: 3. Germline lookup yields CDR1 SGDLS and CDR2 YYNGEE. The CDR3 length is 16 residues. The CDR3 protein is CASSVVGTGLNTEAFF. The CDR3 DNA reads as TGTGCCAGCAGCGTAGTAGGGACAGGGTTGAACACTGAAGCTTTCTTT.

The V gene is TRBV30, the J gene TRBJ2-3, with 7 nucleotides matching TRBD1. CDR1 and CDR2 (germline): GTSNPN, SVGIG (reference sequence). This CDR3 comprises 14 residues. V gave up 3 bases and J gave up 5 bases; unmatched junction bases: 8. Here the CDR3 DNA reads TGTGCCTGGAGCGCGACCAGACAGGGAGATACGCAGTATTTT. Protein product: CAWSATRQGDTQYF.

In its sample, this clone was seen a few times. The chain combines TRBV13 with TRBJ2-2, with a weak D call TRBD1 (6 bases). In germline, CDR1 is PRHDT, CDR2 FYEKMQ (reference sequence). Trimming shortened V by 6 bases and J by 7 bases, and 12 bases separated the two germline ends. The CDR3 covers 13 residues. The DNA of the CDR3 is TGTGCCAGCAGTCGGAACAGGGACGGGGAGCTGTTTTTT. The encoded protein is CASSRNRDGELFF.

This chain links TRBV27 with TRBJ1-5; D not certain. Germline CDR1 is MNHEY and CDR2 is SMNVEV (reference sequence). This CDR3 comprises 13 residues. The V gene lost 5 bases and the J gene lost 2 bases, with 7 bases spanning the gap. The chain's CDR3 is CASSPFGNQPQHF. Written as DNA, the CDR3 is TGTGCCAGCAGTCCTTTTGGCAATCAGCCCCAGCATTTT.

The J gene is TRBJ1-2, the V gene TRBV13; 7 bases are shared with TRBD1. In germline, CDR1 is PRHDT, CDR2 FYEKMQ (reference sequence). The V gene end was trimmed by 0 bases and the J gene end by 5 bases; junction bases not matched to a gene: 6. CDR3 length: 15 residues. The DNA for the CDR3 is TGTGCCAGCAGCTTAGGACAGGGGTTACCATATGGCTACACCTTC. Amino acids: CASSLGQGLPYGYTF.

This clone was detected a few times. The chain combines TRBV10-3 with TRBJ2-3; D may correspond to TRBD1 or TRBD2 (5 bases each). In germline, CDR1 is ENHRY, CDR2 SYGVKD. This CDR3 spans 16 amino acids. V was pared by 0 bases and J by 1 base, with 11 bases between. In nucleotides, the CDR3 is TGTGCCATCAGTGAGTCGTTTAGAGGGGGCACAGATACGCAGTATTTT. Encoded protein: CAISESFRGGTDTQYF.

The rearrangement uses TRBV7-2 and TRBJ2-5, with D maybe TRBD1 (6 bases). Germline V CDR1 and CDR2: SGHTA, FQGNSA. The germline V and J ends were trimmed by 2 bases and 4 bases, with 17 bases remaining between them. This CDR3 is 16 amino acids long. The CDR3 protein is CASSLMGARGSETQYF. The CDR3 bases are TGTGCCAGCAGCTTAATGGGGGCGAGGGGGTCAGAGACCCAGTACTTC.

The chain joins TRBV30 to TRBJ2-3; weak D call: TRBD2 (6 bases). V dropped 4 bases and J dropped 5 bases, with 10 bases sitting between them. Germline V gene data show CDR1 as GTSNPN and CDR2 as SVGIG (reference sequence). The CDR3 length is 12 residues. CDR3: CAWMEGRDTQYF. The CDR3 coding sequence is TGTGCCTGGATGGAGGGGCGAGATACGCAGTATTTT.

The chain has TRBV5-4 and TRBJ2-7, with unresolved D. Trimming took 0 bases from V and 2 from J, leaving 9 bases between them. The CDR3 contains 14 residues. Germline loops: CDR1 SGHNT, CDR2 YYREEE (reference sequence). CDR3 DNA sequence: TGTGCCAGCAGCTTGGTGGCGGATACCTACGAGCAGTACTTC. This sequence encodes CASSLVADTYEQYF.

The gene calls are TRBV2 and TRBJ2-2, with D perhaps TRBD2 (6 bases). The CDR3 runs 14 residues. The germline V gene has CDR1 SNHLY and CDR2 FYNNEI. Trimming took off 7 bases at V and 2 bases at J, with 11 bases between the two ends. CDR3 nucleotide sequence: TGTGCCAGCATTCGGGAGCCTAACACCGGGGAGCTGTTTTTT. Translated, it gives CASIREPNTGELFF.

The table lists this clone with a few counts. A single base separates this from a much larger clone, so it may be a read error. The chain links TRBV9 to TRBJ2-3, with 12 bases identical to TRBD2. J gave up 4 bases and V 5 bases, and 5 bases lay outside the gene matches. The CDR3 contains 15 residues. Germline loops: CDR1 SGDLS, CDR2 YYNGEE. The CDR3 sequence is CASSYSSGGADTQYF. The CDR3, as DNA: TGTGCCAGCAGTTACTCTAGCGGGGGGGCAGATACGCAGTATTTT.

V and J are TRBV6-5 and TRBJ1-5, with 9 bases aligning to TRBD1. The CDR3 has 13 amino acids. V lost 11 bases to trimming and J lost 4 bases; unmatched junction nucleotides: 6. Germline-derived CDR1 and CDR2 are MNHEY and SVGAGI. CDR3 region: CACKQGANQPQHF. The CDR3, as DNA: TGTGCCTGCAAACAGGGGGCGAATCAGCCCCAGCATTTT.

The V and J genes are TRBV7-2 and TRBJ1-2; maybe TRBD1 (6 bases). Germline CDR1 SGHTA, CDR2 FQGNSA. The CDR3 covers 14 residues. Trimming removed 1 base at V and 5 bases at J, with 11 bases between. The CDR3: CASSLEGGPYGYTF. As DNA, the CDR3 is TGTGCCAGCAGCTTAGAGGGGGGCCCGTATGGCTACACCTTC.

The chain combines TRBV6-6 with TRBJ1-1; the D gene is possibly TRBD1 (6 bases). V lost 0 bases and J lost 1, with 12 bases in between. This CDR3 region has 16 residues. Per germline, CDR1 MNHNY and CDR2 SVGAGI (reference sequence). CDR3 in amino acids: CASSYSRGIPNTEAFF. The CDR3 bases are TGTGCCAGCAGTTACTCTAGGGGGATACCGAACACTGAAGCTTTCTTT.

The chain employs TRBV4-1 and TRBJ2-1; D is perhaps TRBD2 (5 bases). CDR1 MGHRA and CDR2 YSYEKL come from the germline V gene. Trimming took off 6 bases at V and 3 bases at J, with 6 bases between the two ends. The CDR3 is 12 residues long. In nucleotides, the CDR3 is TGCGCCAGCAGTCGGGACTACAATGAGCAGTTCTTC. This sequence encodes CASSRDYNEQFF.

V and J are TRBV10-3 and TRBJ2-3; D perhaps matches TRBD2 (5 bases). V shed 7 bases and J shed 6 bases, with 11 bases lying between them. Germline CDR1 is ENHRY and CDR2 is SYGVKD. The CDR3 is 12 residues long. The CDR3 region has the DNA TGTGCCATCAAGGGAGTCAGGGATACGCAGTATTTT. As protein: CAIKGVRDTQYF.

This clone was seen more than once but under ten times. The chain uses TRBV29-1 and TRBJ2-1, with 10 bases aligning to TRBD2. The CDR3 spans 16 residues. V shed 0 bases, J shed 4 bases, and the junction held 6 bases outside the gene matches. Germline CDR1 and CDR2: SQVTM and ANQGSEA. For the CDR3, the DNA is TGCAGCGTTGAAGAAGGTTCTAGCGGGAGATACAATGAGCAGTTCTTC. Translation gives CSVEEGSSGRYNEQFF.